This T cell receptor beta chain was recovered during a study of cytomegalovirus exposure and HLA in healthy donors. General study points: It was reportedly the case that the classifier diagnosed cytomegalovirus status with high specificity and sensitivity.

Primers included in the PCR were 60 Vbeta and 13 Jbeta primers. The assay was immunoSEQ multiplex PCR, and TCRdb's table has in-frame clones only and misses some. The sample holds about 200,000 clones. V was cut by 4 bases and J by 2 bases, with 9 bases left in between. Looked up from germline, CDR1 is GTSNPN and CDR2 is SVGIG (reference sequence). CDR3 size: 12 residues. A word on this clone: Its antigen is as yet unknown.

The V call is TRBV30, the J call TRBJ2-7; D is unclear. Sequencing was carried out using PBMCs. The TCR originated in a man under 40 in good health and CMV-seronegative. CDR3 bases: TGTGCCTGGAACACGTTAACCTACGAGCAGTACTTC. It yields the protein CAWNTLTYEQYF.